Below, 22 T cell receptor beta chains from the same sample are listed, as sequenced in a study of shared clonotypes between healthy human individuals. Libraries were prepared by immunoSEQ multiplex PCR; TCRdb keeps only in-frame clonotypes and omits some of them. The sample holds 2 million to 3 million clones, roughly 93% seen once. Material: naive CD4+ T cells from PBMCs. Subset given: CD45RA+ positively selected. All receptors derive from a young man in good health. Some clones in this sample may be carry-over from other donors' samples.

Only a few counts were recorded for this clone. In the same sample, other DNA sequences code for this CDR3. V gene TRBV5-6 combines with J gene TRBJ1-5, with D unclear. Germline values: CDR1 SGHDT, CDR2 YYEEEE. V lost 1 base and J lost 1, with 3 bases in between. The CDR3 spans 13 residues. In DNA, the CDR3 is TGTGCCAGCAGCTTGCGCAGCAATCAGCCCCAGCATTTT. It encodes CASSLRSNQPQHF.

V is TRBV27 and J is TRBJ1-2, with D perhaps TRBD1 (5 bases). This CDR3 is 15 amino acids long. Germline CDR1 and CDR2: MNHEY and SMNVEV (reference sequence). Trimming removed 3 bases at V and 4 bases at J, with 15 bases between. CDR3 amino acids: CASSLYPGRTYGYTF. DNA for the CDR3: TGTGCCAGCAGTTTGTACCCGGGACGGACCTATGGCTACACCTTC.

J is TRBJ2-3 and V is TRBV9, with TRBD2 as a possible D gene (6 bases). V gave up 4 bases and J gave up 0 bases, with 15 bases separating them. CDR3 length: 16 residues. The germline V gene has CDR1 SGDLS and CDR2 YYNGEE. The CDR3 coding sequence is TGTGCCAGCAGCCCAACTAGCTTTGCTAGCACAGATACGCAGTATTTT. Its translation: CASSPTSFASTDTQYF.

The V gene is TRBV30, the J gene TRBJ1-6; 8 bases match TRBD1. CDR3 length: 14 amino acids. The germline CDR1 and CDR2 sequences are GTSNPN and SVGIG (reference sequence). The V segment lost 5 bases and the J segment 9 bases; nucleotides outside the gene matches: 9. The CDR3 reads CAWGTTGETSPLHF. As DNA, the CDR3 is TGTGCCTGGGGGACGACAGGGGAGACTTCACCCCTCCACTTT.

This clone was observed once. V gene TRBV5-1 combines with J gene TRBJ1-1, with D uncertain. This CDR3 has 13 residues. Germline lookup yields CDR1 SGHRS and CDR2 YFSETQ. Trimming pared 2 bases from V and 5 bases from J, leaving 10 bases between. The CDR3 loop is CASSFGAETEAFF. CDR3 sequence (DNA): TGCGCCAGCAGCTTTGGCGCGGAAACTGAAGCTTTCTTT.

The genes are TRBV5-1 and TRBJ1-5; tentatively, D is TRBD1 (6 bases). This CDR3 has 13 residues. CDR1 SGHRS and CDR2 YFSETQ come from the germline V gene. Trimming removed 2 bases from V and 6 bases from J, with 9 bases in between. CDR3 bases: TGCGCCAGCAGCTTCACAGGGACTCAGCCCCAGCATTTT. Amino acids: CASSFTGTQPQHF.

The V call is TRBV4-1, the J call TRBJ2-1, with 10 bases that match TRBD2. The CDR3 runs to 17 residues. Germline V gives CDR1 MGHRA, CDR2 YSYEKL. J was trimmed by 0 bases and V by 4 bases; bases with no gene match: 6. CDR3 DNA sequence: TGCGCCAGCAGCCTGCGGACTAGCGGCAGCTCCTACAATGAGCAGTTCTTC. This gives the protein CASSLRTSGSSYNEQFF.

The count of this clone is one. In the same sample, other DNA sequences code for this CDR3. The rearrangement uses TRBV9 and TRBJ2-3, with a weak D call TRBD2 (5 bases). Trimming left V 3 bases short and J 5 bases short, with 7 bases between. Germline CDR1 is SGDLS and CDR2 is YYNGEE. The CDR3 has 12 amino acids. The CDR3 protein is CASSAAGDTQYF. CDR3 DNA: TGTGCCAGCAGCGCGGCGGGAGATACGCAGTATTTT.

The rearrangement uses TRBV28 and TRBJ1-2; D not resolved. The CDR3 totals 14 residues. Germline V gene lookup returns CDR1 MDHEN and CDR2 SYDVKM. Deletions cut 3 bases from V and 4 bases from J, with 12 bases between. The CDR3 nucleotides read TGTGCCAGCAGTTTTGGCCGGCCCGCCTATGGCTACACCTTC. It codes for CASSFGRPAYGYTF.

V usage is TRBV10-1 and J usage is TRBJ2-3; D gene unclear. Trimming took 4 bases from V and 0 from J, leaving 8 bases between them. From germline, CDR1 is WNHNN and CDR2 SYGVQD (reference sequence). The CDR3 covers 14 residues. CDR3 sequence reads: CASSVGASTDTQYF. For the CDR3, the DNA is TGCGCCAGCAGTGTCGGTGCTAGCACAGATACGCAGTATTTT.

This clone was counted only a few times. Other nucleotide sequences in the sample specify the same CDR3. This chain connects TRBV4-2 to TRBJ2-4, with D perhaps matching TRBD2 (6 bases). Per germline, CDR1 LGHNA and CDR2 YNFKEQ. V was trimmed by 0 bases and J by 3 bases, leaving 12 bases between them. The CDR3 length is 16 residues. Written as DNA, the CDR3 is TGTGCCAGCAGCCAAGATCGGGAGAGGGGCAAAAACATTCAGTACTTC. As protein: CASSQDRERGKNIQYF.

This CDR3 reads CASSSGVGRPLGEQFF. CDR3 nucleotide sequence: TGTGCCAGCAGCTCGGGTGTGGGACGGCCGTTGGGGGAGCAGTTCTTC. The rearrangement uses TRBV7-2 and TRBJ2-1; D may correspond to TRBD1 or TRBD2 (5 bases each). Trimming removed 4 bases from V and 10 bases from J, with 23 bases in between. The CDR3 is 16 residues long. Germline V gives CDR1 SGHTA, CDR2 FQGNSA.

The chain recombines TRBV18 with TRBJ1-1; 7 bases map to TRBD1. The CDR3 has 18 residues. The germline V gene encodes CDR1 KGHSH and CDR2 LQKENI. After removal of 2 bases from V and 2 bases from J, the junction contained 14 bases not matched to a gene. As DNA, the CDR3 is TGTGCCAGCTCACCATTTTCCATCGACAGGGCTGTAAACACTGAAGCTTTCTTT. This codes for CASSPFSIDRAVNTEAFF.

As regards this clone: The sample holds other DNA sequences that translate to the same CDR3. The chain carries TRBV5-4 and TRBJ2-3; D not certain. Trimming removed 0 bases from V and 0 bases from J, with 8 bases in between. CDR1 and CDR2 from the germline V gene are SGHNT and YYREEE (reference sequence). The length of the CDR3 is 15 residues. The CDR3: CASSLGLASTDTQYF. The CDR3 region has the DNA TGTGCCAGCAGCTTGGGGCTGGCTAGCACAGATACGCAGTATTTT.

Regarding this clone: The same CDR3 can be traced to other DNA sequences in this sample. The chain is built from TRBV30 and TRBJ2-2; no clear D. Deletions cut 3 bases from V and 4 bases from J, with 9 bases between. CDR1 is GTSNPN and CDR2 is SVGIG in the germline V gene (reference sequence). This CDR3 contains 13 residues. The CDR3: CAWSRPGTGELFF. The CDR3 DNA sequence: TGTGCCTGGAGCCGACCGGGCACCGGGGAGCTGTTTTTT. The whole variable domain, filled in from reference TRBV30 and TRBJ2-2, reads SQTIHQWPATLVQPVGSPLSLECTVEGTSNPNLYWYRQAAGRGLQLLFYSVGIGQISSEVPQNLSASRPQDRQFILSSKKLLLSDSGFYLCAWSRPGTGELFFGEGSRLTVL.

The gene calls are TRBV6-5 and TRBJ1-4; D is possibly TRBD1 (5 bases). CDR1 is MNHEY, CDR2 SVGAGI, per germline. This CDR3 has 12 residues. V gave up 5 bases and J gave up 8 bases, with 9 bases separating them. DNA for the CDR3: TGTGCCAGCAGTCCGAGGGGCGAAAAACTGTTTTTT. Translation gives CASSPRGEKLFF.

The chain uses TRBV4-2 and TRBJ1-1; D gene unclear. CDR3 length: 14 residues. Germline V lookup: CDR1 LGHNA, CDR2 YNFKEQ. The germline V and J ends were trimmed by 2 bases and 3 bases, with 10 bases remaining between them. In DNA, the CDR3 is TGTGCCAGCAGCCAACGAGGGAAGGACACTGAAGCTTTCTTT. Residues: CASSQRGKDTEAFF.

This clone appeared a single time. The V gene is TRBV5-8, the J gene TRBJ1-5; D gene unclear. Germline V lookup: CDR1 SGHTS, CDR2 YDEGEE. Trimming cost V 0 bases and J 3 bases, with 13 bases left between them. The CDR3 sequence is 16 residues long. The CDR3 DNA is TGTGCCAGCAGCTTGGGGTGGGGAACAGACAATCAGCCCCAGCATTTT. It is translated as CASSLGWGTDNQPQHF. Full variable domain (missing parts from reference TRBV5-8 and TRBJ1-5): EAGVTQSPTHLIKTRGQQATLRCSPISGHTSVYWYQQALGLGLQFLLWYDEGEERNRGNFPPRFSGRQFPNYSSELNVNALELEDSALYLCASSLGWGTDNQPQHFGDGTRLSIL.

V is TRBV4-3 and J is TRBJ2-2, with TRBD2 matching 7 bases. This CDR3 is built from 16 residues. V trimming: 1 base; J trimming: 4 bases; junction bases outside the gene matches: 6. Germline V gene data show CDR1 as LGHNA and CDR2 as YSLEER. CDR3 loop: CASSQGLAEPTGELFF. The CDR3 nucleotides read TGCGCCAGCAGCCAAGGGCTAGCGGAACCCACCGGGGAGCTGTTTTTT.

The chain recombines TRBV14 with TRBJ2-3, with a weak D call TRBD2 (6 bases). The V and J ends lost 6 bases and 10 bases respectively, with 17 bases between them. Germline CDR1 SGHDN, CDR2 FVKESK. The CDR3 has 13 residues. This CDR3 is CASRGDWEGAQYF. CDR3 sequence (DNA): TGTGCCAGCAGAGGGGACTGGGAAGGTGCGCAGTATTTT.

Regarding this clone: An end of the junction differs from the germline gene, which may be a read error. V gene TRBV5-1 combines with J gene TRBJ2-2, with 7 nucleotides matching TRBD1. The CDR3 runs 17 residues. Germline CDR1 is SGHRS and CDR2 is YFSETQ. This chain's CDR3 is CASSRSGTDGFTRELFF. The CDR3 coding sequence is TGCGCCAGCAGCCGTTCTGGGACAGACGGTTTCACCCGGGAGCTGTTTTTT.

DNA of the CDR3: TGTGCCAGCAGCCCCGGGACGATGGGAGGCTACACCTTC. It yields the protein CASSPGTMGGYTF. This chain connects TRBV7-2 to TRBJ1-2, with D perhaps matching TRBD1 (5 bases). CDR3 length: 13 residues. Trimming left V 5 bases short and J 8 bases short, with 15 bases between. Germline V lookup: CDR1 SGHTA, CDR2 FQGNSA. Using reference TRBV7-2 and TRBJ1-2 for the parts outside the CDR3, the full variable domain is GAGVSQSPSNKVTEKGKDVELRCDPISGHTALYWYRQSLGQGLEFLIYFQGNSAPDKSGLPSDRFSAERTGGSVSTLTIQRTQQEDSAVYLCASSPGTMGGYTFGSGTRLTVV.